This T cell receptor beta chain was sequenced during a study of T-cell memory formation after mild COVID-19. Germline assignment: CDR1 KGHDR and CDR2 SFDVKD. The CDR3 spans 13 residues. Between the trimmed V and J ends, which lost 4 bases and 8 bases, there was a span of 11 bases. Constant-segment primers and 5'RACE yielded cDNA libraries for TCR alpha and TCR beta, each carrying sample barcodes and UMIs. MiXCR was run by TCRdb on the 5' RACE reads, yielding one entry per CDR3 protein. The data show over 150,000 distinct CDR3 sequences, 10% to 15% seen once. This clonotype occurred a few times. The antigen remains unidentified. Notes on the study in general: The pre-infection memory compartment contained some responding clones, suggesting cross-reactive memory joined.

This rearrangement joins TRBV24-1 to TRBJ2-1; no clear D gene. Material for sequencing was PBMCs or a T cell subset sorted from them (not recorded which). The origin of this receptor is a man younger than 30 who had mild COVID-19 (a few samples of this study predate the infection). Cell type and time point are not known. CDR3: CATSEAGRDEQFF. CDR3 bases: TGTGCCACCAGTGAAGCCGGACGGGATGAGCAGTTCTTC.